The next 2 T cell receptor beta chains were all read from a single sample in a study of human thymus T cells. Profiling relied on immunoSEQ multiplex PCR, and the TCRdb table lists in-frame clones only, not all of them. The table has about 120,000 clones, around 94% seen once. Corrective heart surgery yielded the resections from which the thymus tissue came. Material for sequencing was thymus tissue. The receptors shown here come from a boy under three years old with a congenital heart defect but otherwise immunologically healthy.

The chain links TRBV5-5 to TRBJ1-2, with TRBD1 matching over 10 bases. The CDR3 sequence is 15 residues long. CDR1 and CDR2 (germline): SGHKS, YYEKEE (reference sequence). Trimming at V came to 4 bases and at J to 5 bases, leaving 8 bases not matched to a gene. The chain's CDR3 is CASSQRQGARYGYTF. The CDR3 region has the DNA TGTGCCAGCAGCCAAAGACAGGGGGCTAGGTATGGCTACACCTTC.

This clone was counted a few times. The V and J genes are TRBV6-6 and TRBJ1-2; 7 nucleotides match TRBD1. The CDR3 has 14 amino acids. V was clipped by 4 bases and J by 4 bases; unmatched bases: 6. Looked up from germline, CDR1 is MNHNY and CDR2 is SVGAGI (reference sequence). CDR3 in amino acids: CASSSPDRAYGYTF. CDR3 nucleotide sequence: TGTGCCAGCAGTTCCCCCGACAGGGCCTATGGCTACACCTTC.